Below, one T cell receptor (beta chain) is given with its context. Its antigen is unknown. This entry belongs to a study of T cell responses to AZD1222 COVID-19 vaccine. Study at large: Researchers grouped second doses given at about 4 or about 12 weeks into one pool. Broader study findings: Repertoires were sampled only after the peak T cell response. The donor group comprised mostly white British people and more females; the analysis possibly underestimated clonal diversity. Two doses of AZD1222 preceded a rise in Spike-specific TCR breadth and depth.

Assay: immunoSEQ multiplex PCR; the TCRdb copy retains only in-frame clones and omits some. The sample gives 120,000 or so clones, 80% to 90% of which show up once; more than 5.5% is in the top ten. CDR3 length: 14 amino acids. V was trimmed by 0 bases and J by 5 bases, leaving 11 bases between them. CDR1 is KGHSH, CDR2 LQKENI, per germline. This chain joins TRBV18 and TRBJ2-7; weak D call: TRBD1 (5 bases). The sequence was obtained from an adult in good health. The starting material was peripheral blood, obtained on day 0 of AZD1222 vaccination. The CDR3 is CASSPPGANHEQYF. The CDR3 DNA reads TGTGCCAGCTCACCACCAGGGGCCAACCACGAGCAGTACTTC.